This T cell receptor (beta chain) was documented in a study of blood T cell repertoires in COVID-19. Study background: Specimens from acute and convalescent COVID-19 originated in the United States, Italy and Spain. Sample material is recorded as cDNA or gDNA derived from T cells, B-cell-depleted T cells, or PBMCs.

As originally analysed: Reference gene primer amplification in the assay estimated nucleated cell counts. Data came from immunoSEQ multiplex PCR; TCRdb stores just in-frame clones and leaves some out. For V, J and clone size, that table is used; D and trimming come from the DNA. Of fewer than 450,000 clones in the sample, about 90% were seen once. There are 11 residues in the CDR3. Germline V lookup: CDR1 MNHNY, CDR2 SVGAGI (reference sequence). V lost 6 bases and J lost 0, with 3 bases in between. The specimen was peripheral blood. The rearrangement links TRBV6-6 to TRBJ2-7, with unresolved D. The source of this sequence is a woman aged 18-29 years who had recovered from COVID-19. The chain's CDR3 is CASRSSYEQYV. The DNA for the CDR3 is TGTGCCAGCAGGAGCTCCTACGAGCAGTACGTC.